This TCR beta chain was sequenced during a study of blood T cell repertoires in COVID-19. On the study more broadly: COVID-19 samples collected from the United States, Italy and Spain covered acute and convalescent phases. Nucleic acid was either cDNA or gDNA, and it came from T cells, B-cell-depleted T cells, or PBMCs.

The protocol was immunoSEQ multiplex PCR, while the TCRdb copy is restricted to in-frame clones and leaves out a portion. Of around 100,000 clones in the sample, approximately 91% are singletons; the top ten hold approximately 2.2%. This receptor was identified in a man aged 50-59 years with active COVID-19. The specimen sequenced was peripheral blood.

CDR3 region: CASSLEQENTEAFF. In nucleotides, the CDR3 is TGCGCCAGCAGCTTGGAACAGGAAAACACTGAAGCTTTCTTT. The chain combines TRBV5-1 with TRBJ1-1; TRBD1 might be the D (5 bases). V lost 0 bases, J lost 2 bases, and 8 bases lay in between. The CDR3 loop spans 14 amino acids. Germline V CDR1 and CDR2: SGHRS, YFSETQ.